Listed here are 5 T cell receptor beta chains from one sample, sequenced in a study of OX40 agonist ivuxolimab in advanced cancers. Receptor amplification or capture employed the immunoSEQ multiplex PCR assay. TCRdb stores this immuneACCESS table with in-frame sequences only. Part of the clones is absent; in the studies checked, under half of the shortfall reflects unresolved V genes, and no reason is known for the rest. The sample table records over 25,000 clones; 81% of these occur just once. The top ten hold around 32% of the sample. This specimen was CD4+ or CD8+ T cells sorted from blood, taken in a trial of the OX40 agonist ivuxolimab. These receptors were taken from an adult with an advanced solid tumor such as melanoma, head and neck, liver or kidney cancer.

CDR3 amino acids: CASSQEASSSYEQYF. The CDR3 nucleotides are TGCGCCAGCAGCCAAGAAGCCTCGAGCTCCTACGAGCAGTACTTC. This chain uses TRBV4-1 with TRBJ2-7; D remains unclear. The CDR3 length is 15 residues. Germline lookup yields CDR1 MGHRA and CDR2 YSYEKL. Deletions cut 0 bases from V and 0 bases from J, with 9 bases between.

The chain links TRBV18 to TRBJ1-2; 9 bases line up with TRBD1. The V gene's germline CDR1 is KGHSH and CDR2 LQKENI. This CDR3 contains 15 residues. V was pared by 6 bases and J by 4 bases, with 9 bases of the junction left unmatched. The CDR3 sequence: CASSLPQGAGYGYTF. For the CDR3, the DNA is TGTGCCAGCTCTCTTCCACAGGGGGCGGGCTATGGCTACACCTTC.

In this sample, this clone turned up once. V gene TRBV9 combines with J gene TRBJ2-3; unclear D gene. This CDR3 is built from 12 residues. V gave up 1 base and J gave up 2 bases, with 2 bases separating them. Germline lookup yields CDR1 SGDLS and CDR2 YYNGEE. In nucleotides, the CDR3 is TGTGCCAGCAGCGTAAACACAGATACGCAGTATTTT. This translates into CASSVNTDTQYF.

The chain couples TRBV30 to TRBJ1-5; the match to TRBD1 covers 8 bases. Germline V lookup: CDR1 GTSNPN, CDR2 SVGIG (reference sequence). This CDR3 is built from 13 residues. V trimming: 5 bases; J trimming: 4 bases; junction bases outside the gene matches: 4. CDR3 in DNA: TGTGCCTGGGGACAGGGTGGAAATCAGCCCCAGCATTTT. Amino acid sequence: CAWGQGGNQPQHF.

The V call is TRBV9, the J call TRBJ2-7; the match to TRBD1 covers 9 bases. Trimming removed 0 bases from V and 1 base from J; junction bases left unmatched: 5. This CDR3 comprises 16 residues. Germline-derived CDR1 and CDR2 are SGDLS and YYNGEE. The CDR3 DNA reads as TGTGCCAGCAGCGTAGAAGGGACAGGGTTATCCTACGAGCAGTACTTC. The encoded protein is CASSVEGTGLSYEQYF.